This note documents a single T cell receptor beta chain sequence. Its target is unknown. 5'RACE template switching with UMIs produced the TCR beta cDNA. TCRdb reprocessed the 5' RACE reads, with one entry per CDR3 protein and no DNA. The listing records fewer than 400,000 distinct CDR3 sequences. This CDR3 comprises 16 residues. Per germline, CDR1 DFQATT and CDR2 SNEGSKA (reference sequence). This record comes from a study of T cells expressing NK-cell markers. Study background: There were seven HCMV-seropositive donors and one seronegative donor among the eight sequenced. Study outcomes and limitations: Topping the CD3+CD56-NKG2C+ fraction as well were these clonotypes, in four donors. Dominant NKG2C+ clonotypes in roughly 6 donors made up roughly 1.0-7.5% of CD8+ T cells.

This TCR was sampled from a woman in her 50s in good health. The chain is built from TRBV20-1 and TRBJ2-6; TCRdb selects TRBD1, and the lack of DNA leaves this call unchecked. The sequenced sample was blood T cells: a sorted CD56 or NKG2C T cell subset, CD4+ or CD8+ T cells, or bulk PBMC T cells (not recorded which). The CDR3 protein is CSATQGSGMGANVLTF.